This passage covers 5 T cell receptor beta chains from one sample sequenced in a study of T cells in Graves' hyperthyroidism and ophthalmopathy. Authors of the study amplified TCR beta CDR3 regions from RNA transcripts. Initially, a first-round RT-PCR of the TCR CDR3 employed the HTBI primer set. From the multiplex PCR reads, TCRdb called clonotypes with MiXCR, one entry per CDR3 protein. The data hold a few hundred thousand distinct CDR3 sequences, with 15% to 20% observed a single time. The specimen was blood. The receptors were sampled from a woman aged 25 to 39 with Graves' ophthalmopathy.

CDR3 sequence reads: CASSGVSGTSTDTQYF. The DNA for the CDR3 is TGTGCCAGCAGCGGCGTGAGCGGAACTAGCACAGATACGCAGTATTTT. The V call is TRBV9, the J call TRBJ2-3; the D gene is possibly TRBD2 (5 bases). V shed 3 bases and J shed 0 bases, with 14 bases lying between them. The germline V gene encodes CDR1 SGDLS and CDR2 YYNGEE. The CDR3 is 16 amino acids.

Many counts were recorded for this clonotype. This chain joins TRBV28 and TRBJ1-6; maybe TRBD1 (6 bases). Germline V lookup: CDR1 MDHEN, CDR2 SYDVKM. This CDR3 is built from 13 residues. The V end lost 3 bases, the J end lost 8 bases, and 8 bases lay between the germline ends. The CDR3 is CASSFRGDSPLHF. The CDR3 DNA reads TGTGCCAGCAGTTTCAGGGGCGATTCACCCCTCCACTTT. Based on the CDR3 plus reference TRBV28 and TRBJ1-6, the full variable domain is DVKVTQSSRYLVKRTGEKVFLECVQDMDHENMFWYRQDPGLGLRLIYFSYDVKMKEKGDIPEGYSVSREKKERFSLILESASTNQTSMYLCASSFRGDSPLHFGNGTRLTVT.

The chain's CDR3 is CASSRSTDRVETQYF. CDR3 in DNA: TGCGCCAGCAGCCGTTCTACGGACAGGGTAGAGACCCAGTACTTC. The rearrangement uses TRBV4-3 and TRBJ2-5, with 8 bases identical to TRBD1. CDR1 is LGHNA, CDR2 YSLEER, per germline. This CDR3 contains 15 residues. The junction had 8 bases not matched to a gene; V was cut back by 4 bases and J by 4 bases.

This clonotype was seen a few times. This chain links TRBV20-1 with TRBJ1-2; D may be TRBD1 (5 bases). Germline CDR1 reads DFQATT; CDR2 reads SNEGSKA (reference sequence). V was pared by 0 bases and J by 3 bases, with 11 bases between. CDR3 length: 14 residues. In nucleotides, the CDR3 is TGCAGTGCTAGAGAGGGGGTTCTGGACTATGGCTACACCTTC. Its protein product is CSAREGVLDYGYTF.

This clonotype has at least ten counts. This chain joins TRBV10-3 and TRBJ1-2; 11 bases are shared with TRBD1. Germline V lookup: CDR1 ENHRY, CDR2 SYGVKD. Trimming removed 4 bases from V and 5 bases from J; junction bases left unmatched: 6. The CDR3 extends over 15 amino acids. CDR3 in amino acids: CAISVGTGGSYGYTF. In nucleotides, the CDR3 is TGTGCCATCAGTGTTGGGACAGGGGGTTCTTATGGCTACACCTTC.